This T cell receptor (beta chain) originates from a study of blood T cells in healthy people across ages. The CDR3 consists of 13 residues. V lost 5 bases to trimming and J lost 1 base, with 8 bases between them. CDR1 SNHLY and CDR2 FYNNEI come from the germline V gene. Then a second PCR, running roughly 7 to 11 cycles, was carried out with a sample-barcoded 5' primer and a J-beta primer mix. TCRdb reanalysed the 5' RACE reads using MiXCR and keeps one entry per CDR3 protein. The sample has just under 550,000 distinct CDR3 sequences; approximately 25% are singletons. This same sample was also taken into another study, of T cells of mothers and their children. That paper states: Over 8.5 million reads per mother and roughly 3 million per child were obtained.

The specimen sequenced was blood. This sequence originates from a boy between 10 and 17 years old in good health. The chain is built from TRBV2 and TRBJ1-1; D unresolved. This CDR3 is CASSREQNTEAFF. CDR3 coding DNA: TGTGCCAGCAGTAGAGAACAGAACACTGAAGCTTTCTTT.